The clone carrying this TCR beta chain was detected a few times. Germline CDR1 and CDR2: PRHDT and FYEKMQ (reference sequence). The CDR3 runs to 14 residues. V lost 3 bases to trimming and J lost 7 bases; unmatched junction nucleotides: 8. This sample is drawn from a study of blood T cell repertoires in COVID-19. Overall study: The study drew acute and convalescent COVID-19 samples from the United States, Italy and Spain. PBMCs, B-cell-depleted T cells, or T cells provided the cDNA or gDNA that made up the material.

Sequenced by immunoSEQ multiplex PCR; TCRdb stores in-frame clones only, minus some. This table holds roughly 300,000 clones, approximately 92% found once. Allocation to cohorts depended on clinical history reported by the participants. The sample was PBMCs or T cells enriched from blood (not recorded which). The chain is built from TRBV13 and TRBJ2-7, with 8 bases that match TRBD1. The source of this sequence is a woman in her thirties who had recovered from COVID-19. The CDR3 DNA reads TGTGCCAGCAGCTTCGGACAGGGACTTAGGGAGCAGTACTTC. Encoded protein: CASSFGQGLREQYF.